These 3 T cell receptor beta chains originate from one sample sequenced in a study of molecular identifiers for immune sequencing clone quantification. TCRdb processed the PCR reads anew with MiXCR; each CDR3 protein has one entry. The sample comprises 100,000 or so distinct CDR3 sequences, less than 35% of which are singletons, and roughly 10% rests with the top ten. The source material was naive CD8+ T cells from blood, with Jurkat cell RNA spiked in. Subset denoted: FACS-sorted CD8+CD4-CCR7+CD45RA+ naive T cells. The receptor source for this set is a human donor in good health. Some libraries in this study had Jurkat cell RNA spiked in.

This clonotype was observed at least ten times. The CDR3 region has the DNA TGTGCCAGCAGTTTATGGTCGGGGACAGCCACGTTAACAGATACGCAGTATTTT. This translates into CASSLWSGTATLTDTQYF. V is TRBV28 and J is TRBJ2-3; 7 bases line up with TRBD1. Unmatched junction bases numbered 12, after V lost 0 bases and J lost 3 bases. Per germline, CDR1 MDHEN and CDR2 SYDVKM. This CDR3 comprises 18 residues.

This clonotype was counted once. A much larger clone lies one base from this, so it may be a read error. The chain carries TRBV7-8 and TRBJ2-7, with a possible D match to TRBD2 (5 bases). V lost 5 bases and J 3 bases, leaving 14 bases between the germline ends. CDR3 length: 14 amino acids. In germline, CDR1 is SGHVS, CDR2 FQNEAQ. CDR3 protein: CASSPPGIRYEQYF. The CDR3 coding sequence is TGTGCCAGCAGCCCACCCGGGATACGCTACGAGCAGTACTTC.

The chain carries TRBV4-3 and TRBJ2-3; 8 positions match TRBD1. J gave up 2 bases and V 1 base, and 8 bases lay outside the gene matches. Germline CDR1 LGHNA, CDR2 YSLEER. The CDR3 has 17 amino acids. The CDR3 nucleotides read TGCGCCAGCAGCCAAGGGGTGACAGGGGCATACACAGATACGCAGTATTTT. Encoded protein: CASSQGVTGAYTDTQYF.